The 24 T cell receptor beta chains listed next were all sequenced from one sample in a study of T-cell memory formation after mild COVID-19. TCRdb reanalysed the 5' RACE reads using MiXCR and keeps one entry per CDR3 protein. The sample lists 350,000 to 500,000 distinct CDR3 sequences, around 19% seen once, with roughly 8% in the top ten. The sequencing input was PBMCs or a T cell subset sorted from them (not recorded which). Receptors were obtained from an adult woman who had mild COVID-19 (a few samples of this study predate the infection). Cell type and time point are not known.

The chain has TRBV6-5 and TRBJ2-7; D is perhaps TRBD2 (5 bases). CDR1 is MNHEY and CDR2 is SVGAGI in the germline V gene. The CDR3 spans 13 residues. V was cut by 0 bases and J by 6 bases, with 9 bases left in between. The CDR3 DNA reads TGTGCCAGCAGTTACTCTCGGGGTCCCGAGCAGTACTTC. This codes for CASSYSRGPEQYF.

This rearrangement joins TRBV15 to TRBJ1-2; D remains ambiguous. Germline assignment: CDR1 LNHNV and CDR2 YYDKDF (reference sequence). Trimming removed 4 bases from V and 7 bases from J, with 19 bases in between. The CDR3 has 15 residues. The CDR3 DNA sequence: TGTGCCACCAGCACCAGGAGCCCCTTGGAAGGTGGCTACACCTTC. This gives the protein CATSTRSPLEGGYTF. Combining the CDR3 with reference TRBV15 and TRBJ1-2 gives the whole variable domain DAMVIQNPRYQVTQFGKPVTLSCSQTLNHNVMYWYQQKSSQAPKLLFHYYDKDFNNEADTPDNFQSRRPNTSFCFLDIRSPGLGDTAMYLCATSTRSPLEGGYTFGSGTRLTVV.

This chain uses TRBV6-2 or TRBV6-3 with TRBJ2-1, with D perhaps matching TRBD1 or TRBD2 (5 bases each). This CDR3 region has 13 residues. V was clipped by 5 bases and J by 9 bases, with 14 bases between them. Per the germline V gene, CDR1 is MNHEY and CDR2 is SVGEGT. The CDR3 sequence: CASSIQGVGEQFF. The CDR3 DNA reads TGTGCCAGCAGTATCCAGGGAGTCGGTGAGCAGTTCTTC.

This clonotype showed up just a few times. The chain combines TRBV7-9 with TRBJ1-1; D call uncertain. CDR1 SEHNR and CDR2 FQNEAQ come from the germline V gene (reference sequence). The ends were cut back, 5 bases at V and 4 bases at J, with 5 bases in the middle. This CDR3 is built from 11 residues. The CDR3 DNA follows: TGTGCCAGCAGCCCCTTCACTGAAGCTTTCTTT. Encoded protein: CASSPFTEAFF.

This clonotype has just a few counts. The chain carries TRBV5-4 and TRBJ2-1; 7 nucleotides agree with TRBD1. CDR1 is SGHNT and CDR2 is YYREEE in the germline V gene (reference sequence). With V trimmed by 5 bases and J by 5 bases, 13 bases remained unmatched. The CDR3 runs to 16 residues. As DNA, the CDR3 is TGTGCCAGCAGTTTGATAGACAGGGTAGAGAACAATGAGCAGTTCTTC. Its protein product is CASSLIDRVENNEQFF.

This clonotype was seen a few times. CDR3 coding DNA: TGTGCCAGCAGTTTGTTAACTAATGAAAAACTGTTTTTT. This sequence encodes CASSLLTNEKLFF. The chain uses TRBV12-3 or TRBV12-4 and TRBJ1-4; unclear D gene. The CDR3 consists of 13 residues. V was cut by 3 bases and J by 1 base, with 3 bases left in between.

This clonotype turned up a few times. The genes are TRBV4-3 and TRBJ2-1, with D perhaps matching TRBD2 (5 bases). The CDR3 is 14 residues long. Per the germline V gene, CDR1 is LGHNA and CDR2 is YSLEER. Trimming shortened V by 4 bases and J by 4 bases, and 11 bases separated the two germline ends. CDR3 loop: CASSPVPGYNEQFF. The CDR3 DNA is TGCGCCAGCAGCCCCGTTCCGGGATACAATGAGCAGTTCTTC.

The V and J genes are TRBV12-3 or TRBV12-4 and TRBJ2-1; 8 bases fit TRBD1. The trim removed 4 bases at V and 6 bases at J, leaving 8 bases unmatched. This CDR3 has 15 amino acids. The CDR3 coding sequence is TGTGCCAGCAGTTACGGGACAGGCCGGGGCAATGAGCAGTTCTTC. Its protein product is CASSYGTGRGNEQFF.

The CDR3 DNA sequence: TGTGCCAGCAGCGCCTCCGGGACAGCCCTCTACGAGCAGTACTTC. Its translation is CASSASGTALYEQYF. The V gene is TRBV9, the J gene TRBJ2-7; 7 nucleotides align to TRBD1. The CDR3 loop spans 15 amino acids. Germline loops: CDR1 SGDLS, CDR2 YYNGEE. V was pared by 3 bases and J by 3 bases, with 9 bases of the junction left unmatched.

J is TRBJ1-2 and V is TRBV6-1, with D possibly matching TRBD1 (6 bases). V lost 7 bases to trimming and J lost 7 bases, with 16 bases between them. Germline CDR1 is MNHNS and CDR2 is SASEGT. The CDR3 is 13 residues long. In DNA form, the CDR3 reads TGTGCCAGCAAAACCACAGGGTCCTTTGGCTACACCTTC. This codes for CASKTTGSFGYTF.

This clonotype was seen a few times. The chain couples TRBV29-1 to TRBJ2-2; D possibly corresponds to TRBD2 (6 bases). The CDR3 covers 15 residues. Trimming shortened V by 3 bases and J by 5 bases, and 16 bases separated the two germline ends. Germline V gene data show CDR1 as SQVTM and CDR2 as ANQGSEA. The CDR3 nucleotides are TGCAGCGTTGATCTGGGGGGACGGGGGACCGGGGAGCTGTTTTTT. This sequence encodes CSVDLGGRGTGELFF.

This chain connects TRBV5-6 to TRBJ1-1; D is uncertain. V shed 2 bases and J shed 4 bases, with 18 bases lying between them. Germline V gene lookup returns CDR1 SGHDT and CDR2 YYEEEE. The CDR3 is made up of 16 amino acids. In DNA, the CDR3 is TGTGCCAGCAGCTTACTTGCCTCCGGGCGGGTCACTGAAGCTTTCTTT. As protein: CASSLLASGRVTEAFF.

The chain employs TRBV13 and TRBJ2-3; 11 nucleotides match TRBD2. From germline, CDR1 is PRHDT and CDR2 FYEKMQ (reference sequence). The CDR3 runs to 18 residues. J was trimmed by 4 bases and V by 2 bases; bases with no gene match: 11. The CDR3 reads CASSLLAGGPDMPDTQYF. In nucleotides, the CDR3 is TGTGCCAGCAGCTTATTAGCGGGGGGGCCCGATATGCCAGATACGCAGTATTTT.

J is TRBJ1-2 and V is TRBV10-3; D is unresolved. Germline loops: CDR1 ENHRY, CDR2 SYGVKD. The CDR3 has 13 residues. Trimming took off 2 bases at V and 8 bases at J, with 12 bases between the two ends. The CDR3 protein is CAISETPTEGYTF. The DNA for the CDR3 is TGTGCCATCAGTGAGACCCCGACGGAGGGCTACACCTTC.

This clonotype was counted only a few times. The chain carries TRBV7-9 and TRBJ2-7; TRBD2 matches at 8 bases. The CDR3 has 14 residues. The junction had 6 bases not matched to a gene; V was cut back by 1 base and J by 7 bases. Germline V gene sequence: CDR1 SEHNR, CDR2 FQNEAQ (reference sequence). The CDR3 DNA reads TGTGCCAGCAGCTTAGGAGCGGGGGTAGATGAGCAGTACTTC. Protein sequence: CASSLGAGVDEQYF.

In this sample, this clonotype turned up a few times. This chain links TRBV5-6 with TRBJ2-1, with 11 bases aligning to TRBD2. CDR3 length: 13 amino acids. V shed 7 bases and J 5 bases; nucleotides not matched to a gene: 2. The germline V gene has CDR1 SGHDT and CDR2 YYEEEE. Here the CDR3 DNA reads TGTGCCAGCCAACTAGCGGGGGACAATGAGCAGTTCTTC. It encodes CASQLAGDNEQFF. Together with reference TRBV5-6 and TRBJ2-1, the CDR3 gives the full variable domain: DAGVTQSPTHLIKTRGQQVTLRCSPKSGHDTVSWYQQALGQGPQFIFQYYEEEERQRGNFPDRFSGHQFPNYSSELNVNALLLGDSALYLCASQLAGDNEQFFGPGTRLTVL.

The chain uses TRBV24-1 and TRBJ2-1; TRBD1 is a possible D gene (6 bases). V lost 9 bases and J 6 bases, leaving 11 bases between the germline ends. The CDR3 is 12 residues long. Germline lookup yields CDR1 KGHDR and CDR2 SFDVKD. The CDR3: CATHSQGNEQFF. Written as DNA, the CDR3 is TGTGCCACCCATTCACAGGGCAATGAGCAGTTCTTC.

This clonotype was seen a few times. The chain joins TRBV9 to TRBJ2-1, with D possibly being TRBD1 or TRBD2 (5 bases each). From germline, CDR1 is SGDLS and CDR2 YYNGEE. This CDR3 is 15 amino acids long. Trimming pared 0 bases from V and 4 bases from J, leaving 11 bases between. The CDR3 sequence is CASSVEGREYNEQFF. The CDR3 DNA sequence: TGTGCCAGCAGCGTAGAGGGACGAGAATACAATGAGCAGTTCTTC.

This clonotype has more than one count but fewer than ten. The chain uses TRBV9 and TRBJ2-7, with 11 bases that match TRBD2. The CDR3 covers 16 residues. In germline, CDR1 is SGDLS, CDR2 YYNGEE. J was trimmed by 0 bases and V by 1 base; bases with no gene match: 3. For the CDR3, the DNA is TGTGCCAGCAGCGTACCACTAGCGGGGGCCTCCTACGAGCAGTACTTC. It translates to CASSVPLAGASYEQYF. Complete variable domain (other parts from reference TRBV9 and TRBJ2-7): DSGVTQTPKHLITATGQRVTLRCSPRSGDLSVYWYQQSLDQGLQFLIQYYNGEERAKGNILERFSAQQFPDLHSELNLSSLELGDSALYFCASSVPLAGASYEQYFGPGTRLTVT.

This clonotype was observed a few times. The J gene is TRBJ2-3, the V gene TRBV12-5; D uncertain. V dropped 1 base and J dropped 8 bases, with 1 base sitting between them. CDR3 length: 10 amino acids. Germline CDR1 is LGHNT and CDR2 is FRNRAP. CDR3 sequence: CASGLGTQYF. CDR3 in DNA: TGTGCTAGTGGTTTGGGTACGCAGTATTTT. Variable domain in full (rest from reference TRBV12-5 and TRBJ2-3): DARVTQTPRHKVTEMGQEVTMRCQPILGHNTVFWYRQTMMQGLELLAYFRNRAPLDDSGMPKDRFSAEMPDATLATLKIQPSEPRDSAVYFCASGLGTQYFGPGTRLTVL.

This clonotype has just a few counts. The chain uses TRBV7-6 and TRBJ2-1; D gene unclear. The V gene's germline CDR1 is SGHVS and CDR2 FNYEAQ. The CDR3 runs 14 residues. Trimming took off 3 bases at V and 4 bases at J, with 10 bases between the two ends. CDR3 protein: CASSLKPAYNEQFF. In DNA, the CDR3 is TGTGCCAGCAGCTTGAAACCAGCGTACAATGAGCAGTTCTTC.

V and J are TRBV29-1 and TRBJ1-2; D is perhaps TRBD1 (6 bases). The CDR3 is 16 residues long. Deletions cut 3 bases from V and 0 bases from J, with 17 bases between. Per germline, CDR1 SQVTM and CDR2 ANQGSEA. The CDR3 DNA follows: TGCAGCGTTGACAAGGTTGGACAGAGCACTAACTATGGCTACACCTTC. This codes for CSVDKVGQSTNYGYTF.

Ten or more counts support this clonotype. The rearrangement links TRBV4-2 to TRBJ2-1; D is unclear. V gave up 2 bases and J gave up 8 bases, with 16 bases separating them. The CDR3 runs 15 residues. The V gene's germline CDR1 is LGHNA and CDR2 YNFKEQ. CDR3 amino acids: CASSQRPDAAYEQFF. The CDR3 DNA is TGTGCCAGCAGCCAAAGACCCGATGCCGCCTATGAGCAGTTCTTC.

This clonotype was detected a few times. This rearrangement joins TRBV5-6 to TRBJ2-2; no clear D. Trimming shortened V by 5 bases and J by 1 base, and 9 bases separated the two germline ends. The germline V gene has CDR1 SGHDT and CDR2 YYEEEE. The CDR3 is made up of 14 amino acids. CDR3 residues: CASRLRGNTGELFF. The CDR3 coding sequence is TGTGCCAGCAGACTCCGCGGGAACACCGGGGAGCTGTTTTTT.